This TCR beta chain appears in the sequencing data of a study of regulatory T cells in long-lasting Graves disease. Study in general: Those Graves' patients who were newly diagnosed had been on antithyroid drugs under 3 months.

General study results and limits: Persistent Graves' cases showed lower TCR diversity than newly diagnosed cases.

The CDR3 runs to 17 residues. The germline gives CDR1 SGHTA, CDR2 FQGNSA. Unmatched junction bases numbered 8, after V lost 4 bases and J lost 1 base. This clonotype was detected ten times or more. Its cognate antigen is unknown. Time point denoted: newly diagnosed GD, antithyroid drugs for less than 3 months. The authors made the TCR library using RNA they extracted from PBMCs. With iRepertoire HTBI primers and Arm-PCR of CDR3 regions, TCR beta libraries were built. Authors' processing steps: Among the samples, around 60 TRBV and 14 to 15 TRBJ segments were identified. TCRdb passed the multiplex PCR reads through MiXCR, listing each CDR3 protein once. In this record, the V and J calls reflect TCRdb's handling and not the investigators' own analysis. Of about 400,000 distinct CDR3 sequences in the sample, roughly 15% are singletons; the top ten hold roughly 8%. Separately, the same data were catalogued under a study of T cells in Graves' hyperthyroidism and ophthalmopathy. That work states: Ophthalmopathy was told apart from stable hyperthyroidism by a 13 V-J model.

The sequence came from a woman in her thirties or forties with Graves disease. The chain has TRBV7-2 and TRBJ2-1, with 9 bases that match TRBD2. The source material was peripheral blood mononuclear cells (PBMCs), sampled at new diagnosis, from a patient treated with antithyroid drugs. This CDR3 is CASSSNGGRVSYNEQFF. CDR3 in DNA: TGTGCCAGCAGCTCCAATGGCGGGAGGGTGTCCTACAATGAGCAGTTCTTC.